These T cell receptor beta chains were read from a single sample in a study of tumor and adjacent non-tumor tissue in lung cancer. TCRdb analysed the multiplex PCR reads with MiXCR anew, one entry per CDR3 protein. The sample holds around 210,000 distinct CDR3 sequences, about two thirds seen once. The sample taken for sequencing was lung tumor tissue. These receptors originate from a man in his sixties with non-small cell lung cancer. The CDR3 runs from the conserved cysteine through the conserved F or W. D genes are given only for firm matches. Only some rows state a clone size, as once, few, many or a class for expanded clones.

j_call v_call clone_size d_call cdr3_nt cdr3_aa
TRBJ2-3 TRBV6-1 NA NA TGTGTCAGCAGTGAAGGATCCCAGGGGGGTGATACGCAGTATTTT CVSSEGSQGGDTQYF
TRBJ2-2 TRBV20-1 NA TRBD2 TGCAGTGCTAGGGAGGATAGCGGGAGGGCGGCCACCGGGGAGCTGTTTTTT CSAREDSGRAATGELFF
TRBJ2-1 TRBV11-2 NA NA TGTGCCAGCAGTTTAACTATGGGATCGGGCAATGAGCAGTTCTTC CASSLTMGSGNEQFF
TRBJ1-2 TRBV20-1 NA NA TGCAGTGCTAGAGCTGTCCATGGCTACACCTTC CSARAVHGYTF
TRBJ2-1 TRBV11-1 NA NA TGTGCCAGCAGCTCGATGGGACTCAAGTTCTACATTGAGCAGTTCTTC CASSSMGLKFYIEQFF
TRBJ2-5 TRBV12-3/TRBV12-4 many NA TGTGCCAGCAGTTTCGCGGGACACAGGGGAGAGACCCAGTACTTC CASSFAGHRGETQYF
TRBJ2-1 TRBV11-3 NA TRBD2 TGTGCCAGCAGCTTAAACCGGGAGGCGAGCCATGAGCTGTTCTTC CASSLNREASHELFF
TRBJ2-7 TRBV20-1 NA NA TGCAGTACTAGACCCCGGACCAAGTCTTACGAGCAGTACTTC CSTRPRTKSYEQYF
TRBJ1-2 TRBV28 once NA TGTGTCAGCAGTTTAACCACAGGGAACTATGGCTACACCTTC CVSSLTTGNYGYTF
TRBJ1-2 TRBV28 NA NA TGTGCCAGCAGTTCGGTGAGGCTGTCCAACTATGGCTACACCTTC CASSSVRLSNYGYTF
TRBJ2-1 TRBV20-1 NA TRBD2 TGCAGTGCTAGGGGTGGGACTAGTGGGAGTGAGGCCCGATACAATGAGCAGTTCTTC CSARGGTSGSEARYNEQFF
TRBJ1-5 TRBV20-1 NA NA TGCAGTGCTAGACGGAGGGGTCAGCCCCGGCATTTT CSARRRGQPRHF
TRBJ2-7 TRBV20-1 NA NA TGCAGTGCTAGAGATCAGGGGGGGGCTTCCTACGAGCAGTACTTC CSARDQGGASYEQYF
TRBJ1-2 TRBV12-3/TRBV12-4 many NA TGTGCCAGCAGTAGACAGAAATATGGCTACACCTTC CASSRQKYGYTF
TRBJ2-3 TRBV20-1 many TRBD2 TGCAGTGCTACGTTACTAGCGGGAGTAACAGATACGCAGTATTTT CSATLLAGVTDTQYF
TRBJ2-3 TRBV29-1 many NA TGCAGCGTAGAGCGATTCACAGATACGCAGTATTTT CSVERFTDTQYF
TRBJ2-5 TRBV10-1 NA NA TGCGCCAGCAGCCTCGACTCCGACGGACAAGAGACCCACTACTTC CASSLDSDGQETHYF
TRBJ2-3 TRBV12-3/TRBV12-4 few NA TGTGCCAGCAGTTTTGCTAGGGCAGATACGCAGTATTTT CASSFARADTQYF
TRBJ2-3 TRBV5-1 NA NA TGCGCCAGCAGCTTGGGGAGGAGTCGCACAGATACGCAGTATTTT CASSLGRSRTDTQYF
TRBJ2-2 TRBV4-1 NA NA TGTGCCAGCTGCCAGATACAAACCGGGGAGTTGTTTTTT CASCQIQTGELFF
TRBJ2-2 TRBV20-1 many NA TGCAGTGGTGGGCCGAACACCGGGGAGCTGTTTTTT CSGGPNTGELFF
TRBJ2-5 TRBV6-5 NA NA TGTGCCAGCAGTGATACCGCGACAGCAGGGGCCCAGTACTTC CASSDTATAGAQYF
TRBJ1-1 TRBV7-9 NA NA TGTGCCAGCAGCTTAGCAGTGGTGTCGGCGCCTGAAGCTTTCTTT CASSLAVVSAPEAFF
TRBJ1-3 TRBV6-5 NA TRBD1 TGTGCCAGCAGTAAGACAGGGGGTCGCGCCTCTGGAAACGCCATATATTTT CASSKTGGRASGNAIYF
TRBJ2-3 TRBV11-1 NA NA TGTGCCAGCAGCTTAGGGCCCTACAGCACAGCTACTCAGTATTTT CASSLGPYSTATQYF
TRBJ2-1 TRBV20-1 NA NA TGCATTGCTAGAGATAGGACGGAATTGCGCCGTGAGCAGTTCTTC CIARDRTELRREQFF
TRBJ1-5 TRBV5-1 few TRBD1 TGCGCCAGCAGCTTGGAAGGGGACAGGGCCCAGCCCCAGCATTTT CASSLEGDRAQPQHF
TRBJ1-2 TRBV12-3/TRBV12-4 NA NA TGTGCCAGCAATTTATGGGCAGGCTATGGCTACACTTTC CASNLWAGYGYTF
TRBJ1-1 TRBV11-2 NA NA TGTGCCAGCGGCTTAGTGAGCACTGAAGCTTTCTTT CASGLVSTEAFF
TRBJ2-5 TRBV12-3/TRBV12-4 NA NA TGTGCCAGCAGAAACATGGTTGGAGAGACCCAGTACTTC CASRNMVGETQYF
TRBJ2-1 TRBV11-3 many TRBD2 TGTGCCAGCAGCTCAGGACTAGCGGGGGGCAATGAGCAGTTCTTC CASSSGLAGGNEQFF